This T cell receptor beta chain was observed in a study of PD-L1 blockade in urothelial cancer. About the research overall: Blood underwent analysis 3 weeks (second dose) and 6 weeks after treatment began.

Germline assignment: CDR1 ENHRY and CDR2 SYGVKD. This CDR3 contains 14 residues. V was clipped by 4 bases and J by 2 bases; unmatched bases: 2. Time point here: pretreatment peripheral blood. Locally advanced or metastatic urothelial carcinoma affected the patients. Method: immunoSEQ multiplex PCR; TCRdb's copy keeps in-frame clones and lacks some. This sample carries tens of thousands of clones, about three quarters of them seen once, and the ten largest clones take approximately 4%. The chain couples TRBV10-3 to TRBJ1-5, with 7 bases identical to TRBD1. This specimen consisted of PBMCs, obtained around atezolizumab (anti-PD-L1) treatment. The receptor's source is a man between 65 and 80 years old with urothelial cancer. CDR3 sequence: CAISATGGNQPQHF. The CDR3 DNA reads TGTGCCATCAGTGCAACAGGGGGCAATCAGCCCCAGCATTTT.